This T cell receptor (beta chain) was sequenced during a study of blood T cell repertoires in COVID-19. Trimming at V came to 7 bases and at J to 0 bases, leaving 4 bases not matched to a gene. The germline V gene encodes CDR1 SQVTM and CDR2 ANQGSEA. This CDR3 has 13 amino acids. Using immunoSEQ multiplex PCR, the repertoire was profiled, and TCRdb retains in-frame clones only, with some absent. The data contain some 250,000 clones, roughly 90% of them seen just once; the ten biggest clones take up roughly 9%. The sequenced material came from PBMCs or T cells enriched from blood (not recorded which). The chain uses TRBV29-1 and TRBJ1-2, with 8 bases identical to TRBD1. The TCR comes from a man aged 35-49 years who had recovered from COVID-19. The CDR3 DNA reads TGCAGCGCGGACAGGGTGGCTAACTATGGCTACACCTTC. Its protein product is CSADRVANYGYTF.